The 19 T cell receptor beta chains in this list originate from one sample, sequenced in a study of brain T cells in children with intractable seizures. Assay: immunoSEQ multiplex PCR; the TCRdb copy retains only in-frame clones and omits some. Of over 20,000 clones listed, approximately 94% are singletons. Sample: peripheral blood, taken at surgery. The receptors shown here come from a boy between 10 and 17 years old with focal cortical dysplasia and intractable seizures.

The rearrangement links TRBV28 to TRBJ1-1; 7 bases align to TRBD1. The CDR3 is 12 amino acids. The germline gives CDR1 MDHEN, CDR2 SYDVKM. The junction had 7 bases not matched to a gene; V was cut back by 6 bases and J by 9 bases. This CDR3 reads CASSPRGTKAFF. The CDR3 region has the DNA TGTGCCAGCAGCCCCAGGGGGACGAAAGCTTTCTTT.

The genes are TRBV19 and TRBJ1-1; 8 bases map to TRBD1. The CDR3 runs 18 residues. Germline V gives CDR1 LNHDA, CDR2 SQIVND (reference sequence). V lost 7 bases to trimming and J lost 0 bases; unmatched junction nucleotides: 16. In DNA form, the CDR3 reads TGTGCCAGTAACCCCCCGGACAGGGTTGGGGACATGAACACTGAAGCTTTCTTT. Translation gives CASNPPDRVGDMNTEAFF.

This clone was seen only once. The V and J genes are TRBV27 and TRBJ1-1; D may be TRBD1 (5 bases). The CDR3 is 13 residues long. V gave up 4 bases and J gave up 0 bases, with 6 bases separating them. Germline assignment: CDR1 MNHEY and CDR2 SMNVEV (reference sequence). The CDR3 DNA is TGTGCCAGCAGTTGGGACTTGAACACTGAAGCTTTCTTT. The encoded protein is CASSWDLNTEAFF.

The chain has TRBV14 and TRBJ2-1, with 12 bases matching TRBD2. The length of the CDR3 is 17 residues. Germline V gives CDR1 SGHDN, CDR2 FVKESK. V gave up 5 bases and J gave up 0 bases; unmatched junction bases: 5. The CDR3 nucleotides read TGTGCCAGCAGCGACCCGGGACTAGCGGGCTCCTACAATGAGCAGTTCTTC. Its translation is CASSDPGLAGSYNEQFF.

This chain joins TRBV3-1 (or the pseudogene TRBV3-2) and TRBJ2-1; 10 nucleotides align to TRBD2. CDR3 length equals 16 residues. Germline CDR1 and CDR2: LGHDT and YNNKEL (reference sequence). The trim removed 3 bases at V and 4 bases at J, leaving 6 bases unmatched. The DNA of the CDR3 is TGTGCCAGCAGCCAGGATAGCGGGGGGCCGTACAATGAGCAGTTCTTC. Translation: CASSQDSGGPYNEQFF.

The chain carries TRBV24-1 and TRBJ2-1, with 8 bases fitting TRBD2. In germline, CDR1 is KGHDR, CDR2 SFDVKD. The CDR3 has 13 amino acids. Trimming at V came to 9 bases and at J to 5 bases, leaving 5 bases not matched to a gene. For the CDR3, the DNA is TGTGCCACCGGGTTAGCGGGAAACAATGAGCAGTTCTTC. Amino acid sequence: CATGLAGNNEQFF.

V gene TRBV6-2 or TRBV6-3 combines with J gene TRBJ2-7; 11 bases line up with TRBD2. This CDR3 has 13 residues. The ends lost 5 bases at V and 6 bases at J; junction bases unmatched: 3. Germline V CDR1 and CDR2: MNHEY, SVGEGT. The CDR3 nucleotides read TGTGCCAGCAGTCTAACTAGCGGGAGCGAGCAGTACGTC. As protein: CASSLTSGSEQYV.

The chain links TRBV7-2 to TRBJ2-7; no reliable D call. V was pared by 1 base and J by 6 bases, with 10 bases between. The CDR3 runs 13 residues. In germline, CDR1 is SGHTA, CDR2 FQGNSA. DNA for the CDR3: TGTGCCAGCAGCTTAGAACTACTTCTCGAGCAGTACTTC. Its translation: CASSLELLLEQYF.

CDR3 amino acids: CASRWGAGSNQPQHF. CDR3 DNA: TGTGCCAGTAGGTGGGGGGCGGGTAGCAATCAGCCCCAGCATTTT. The chain joins TRBV19 to TRBJ1-5, with TRBD1 as a possible D gene (6 bases). CDR3 length equals 15 residues. Germline V CDR1 and CDR2: LNHDA, SQIVND (reference sequence). Trimming took off 6 bases at V and 0 bases at J, with 12 bases between the two ends.

The rearrangement joins TRBV7-2 to TRBJ1-1; 8 bases are shared with TRBD1. Looked up from germline, CDR1 is SGHTA and CDR2 is FQGNSA. This CDR3 has 14 residues. The trim removed 6 bases at V and 4 bases at J, leaving 7 bases unmatched. Here the CDR3 DNA reads TGTGCCAGCAGTCCAGGGGGCTCAGGCACTGAAGCTTTCTTT. Amino acids: CASSPGGSGTEAFF.

The J gene is TRBJ2-7, the V gene TRBV28; 10 bases match TRBD2. The CDR3 extends over 15 amino acids. After removal of 2 bases from V and 3 bases from J, the junction contained 4 bases not matched to a gene. Germline V gene data show CDR1 as MDHEN and CDR2 as SYDVKM. The CDR3 DNA reads TGTGCCAGCAGTTTAACGGCTAGCGGGGGCTACGAGCAGTACTTC. Translating it yields CASSLTASGGYEQYF.

This chain connects TRBV3-1 (or the pseudogene TRBV3-2) to TRBJ2-1; D is uncertain. Deletions cut 1 base from V and 4 bases from J, with 8 bases between. The CDR3 spans 14 residues. The germline V gene has CDR1 LGHDT and CDR2 YNNKEL (reference sequence). The CDR3 protein is CASSQGALYNEQFF. The CDR3 coding sequence is TGTGCCAGCAGCCAAGGGGCTCTATACAATGAGCAGTTCTTC.

V gene TRBV12-5 combines with J gene TRBJ2-7; TRBD1 might be the D (6 bases). The ends were cut back, 6 bases at V and 7 bases at J, with 16 bases in the middle. The length of the CDR3 is 13 residues. The germline CDR1 and CDR2 sequences are LGHNT and FRNRAP. The CDR3 coding sequence is TGTGCTAGTGGACCCACAGGGTACCTTGAGCAGTACTTC. Amino acids: CASGPTGYLEQYF.

The chain combines TRBV11-2 with TRBJ2-2; D not certain. V was clipped by 1 base and J by 6 bases, with 0 bases between them. The length of the CDR3 is 11 residues. Germline CDR1 reads SGHAT; CDR2 reads FQNNGV. The CDR3 loop reads CASSLAGELFF. As DNA, the CDR3 is TGTGCCAGCAGCTTAGCCGGGGAGCTGTTTTTT.

V usage is TRBV18 and J usage is TRBJ1-2; maybe TRBD1 (6 bases). CDR3 size: 13 residues. Per germline, CDR1 KGHSH and CDR2 LQKENI. V was trimmed by 6 bases and J by 3 bases, leaving 11 bases between them. CDR3 coding DNA: TGTGCCAGCTCGGTGGACAGAGACTATGGCTACACCTTC. Encoded protein: CASSVDRDYGYTF.

In DNA, the CDR3 is TGTGCCAGCAGTACTAGCGGTGGGAGCAATGAGCAGTTCTTC. This codes for CASSTSGGSNEQFF. J is TRBJ2-1 and V is TRBV6-5; 8 nucleotides line up with TRBD2. The trim removed 5 bases at V and 6 bases at J, leaving 6 bases unmatched. Germline loops: CDR1 MNHEY, CDR2 SVGAGI. The CDR3 loop spans 14 amino acids.

This clone has only a few counts. The chain couples TRBV6-4 to TRBJ2-3; 10 bases align to TRBD2. Germline loops: CDR1 MRHNA, CDR2 SNTAGT. V dropped 4 bases and J dropped 0; count of bases not matched to a gene: 1. The CDR3 has 15 amino acids. The CDR3 DNA sequence: TGTGCCAGCAGTGCGACTAGCGGGAGCACAGATACGCAGTATTTT. It encodes CASSATSGSTDTQYF.

The chain is built from TRBV6-5 and TRBJ1-2; D unresolved. V shed 8 bases and J shed 6 bases, with 16 bases lying between them. Germline CDR1 and CDR2: MNHEY and SVGAGI. The CDR3 contains 13 residues. The CDR3 is CASRVRESNGYTF. Written as DNA, the CDR3 is TGTGCCAGCCGCGTCCGGGAATCTAATGGCTACACCTTC.

The chain joins TRBV18 to TRBJ1-1; D remains unclear. This CDR3 is 16 amino acids long. Trimming left V 3 bases short and J 0 bases short, with 14 bases between. Germline V gene lookup returns CDR1 KGHSH and CDR2 LQKENI. CDR3 nucleotides: TGTGCCAGCTCACCCCGACATGCTGCCATGAACACTGAAGCTTTCTTT. Translating it yields CASSPRHAAMNTEAFF. The whole variable domain, filled in from reference TRBV18 and TRBJ1-1, reads NAGVMQNPRHLVRRRGQEARLRCSPMKGHSHVYWYRQLPEEGLKFMVYLQKENIIDESGMPKERFSAEFPKEGPSILRIQQVVRGDSAAYFCASSPRHAAMNTEAFFGQGTRLTVV.